The clone carrying this T cell receptor (beta chain) was picked up many times. The antigen remains undetermined. This entry belongs to a study of T cell repertoires in cytomegalovirus infection. The overall study: Alongside well-studied HLA-B-restricted CMV epitopes, recently identified HLA-C-restricted CMV epitopes were also used.

TCRdb passed the reads through MiXCR, listing each CDR3 protein once. The sample shows nearly 700,000 distinct CDR3 sequences, around a third of them seen only once. The specimen was cultured PBMCs, collected from culture after CMV antigen stimulation. This TCR was sampled from a human donor in good health (CMV status not recorded). Some clones in this sample may be carry-over from other donors' samples.

CDR3 residues: CASSLGGTQNEQFF. Here the CDR3 DNA reads TGTGCCAGCAGCTTAGGGGGGACCCAGAATGAGCAGTTCTTC. This chain joins TRBV7-3 and TRBJ2-1; weak D call: TRBD2 (6 bases). Deletions cut 2 bases from V and 7 bases from J, with 12 bases between. Per germline, CDR1 SGHTA and CDR2 FQGTGA. The CDR3 is made up of 14 amino acids. Full variable domain (outside the CDR3, taken from reference TRBV7-3 and TRBJ2-1): GAGVSQTPSNKVTEKGKYVELRCDPISGHTALYWYRQSLGQGPEFLIYFQGTGAADDSGLPNDRFFAVRPEGSVSTLKIQRTERGDSAVYLCASSLGGTQNEQFFGPGTRLTVL.